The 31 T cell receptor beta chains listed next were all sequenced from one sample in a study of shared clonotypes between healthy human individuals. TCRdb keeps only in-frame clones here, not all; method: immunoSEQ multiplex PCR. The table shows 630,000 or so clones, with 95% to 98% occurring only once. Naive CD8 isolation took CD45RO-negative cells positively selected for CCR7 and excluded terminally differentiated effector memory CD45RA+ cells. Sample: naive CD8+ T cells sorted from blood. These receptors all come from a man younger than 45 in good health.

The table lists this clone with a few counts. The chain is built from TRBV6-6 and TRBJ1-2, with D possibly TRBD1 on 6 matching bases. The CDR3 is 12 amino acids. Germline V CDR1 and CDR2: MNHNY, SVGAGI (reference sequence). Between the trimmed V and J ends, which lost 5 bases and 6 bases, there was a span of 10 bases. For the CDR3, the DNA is TGTGCCAGCAGTCCGACAGGAAATGGCTACACCTTC. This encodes CASSPTGNGYTF.

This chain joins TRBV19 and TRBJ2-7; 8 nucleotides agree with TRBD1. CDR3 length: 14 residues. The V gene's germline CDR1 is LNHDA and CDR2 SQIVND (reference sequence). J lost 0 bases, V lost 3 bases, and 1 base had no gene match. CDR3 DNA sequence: TGTGCCAGTAGTATGACAGGGGCCTCCTACGAGCAGTACTTC. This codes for CASSMTGASYEQYF.

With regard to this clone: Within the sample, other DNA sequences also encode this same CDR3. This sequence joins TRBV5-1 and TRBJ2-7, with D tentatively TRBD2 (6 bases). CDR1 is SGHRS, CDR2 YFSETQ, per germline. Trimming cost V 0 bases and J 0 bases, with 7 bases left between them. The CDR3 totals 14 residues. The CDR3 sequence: CASSLGGGSYEQYF. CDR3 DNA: TGCGCCAGCAGCTTGGGGGGAGGCTCCTACGAGCAGTACTTC.

CDR3 protein: CASTLAASGSHEQFF. The CDR3 DNA reads as TGTGCCAGTACTCTGGCGGCTAGCGGGAGCCATGAGCAGTTCTTC. The chain employs TRBV19 and TRBJ2-1; TRBD2 agrees at 10 bases. The CDR3 runs to 15 residues. Germline assignment: CDR1 LNHDA and CDR2 SQIVND (reference sequence). The V and J ends lost 7 bases and 8 bases, in that order; junction bases with no gene match: 11.

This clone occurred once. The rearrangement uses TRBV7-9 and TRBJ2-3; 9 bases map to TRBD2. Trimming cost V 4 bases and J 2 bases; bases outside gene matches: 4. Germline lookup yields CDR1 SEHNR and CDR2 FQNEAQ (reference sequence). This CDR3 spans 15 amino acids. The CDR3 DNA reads TGTGCCAGCAGCTCGGCGGGGGGGAACACAGATACGCAGTATTTT. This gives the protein CASSSAGGNTDTQYF.

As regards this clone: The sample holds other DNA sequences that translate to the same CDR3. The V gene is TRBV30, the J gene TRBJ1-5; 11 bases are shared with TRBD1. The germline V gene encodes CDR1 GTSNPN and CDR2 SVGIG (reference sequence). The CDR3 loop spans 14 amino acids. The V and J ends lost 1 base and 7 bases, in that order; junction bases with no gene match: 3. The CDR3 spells CAWSAGQGGQPQHF. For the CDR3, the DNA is TGTGCCTGGAGTGCGGGACAGGGGGGCCAGCCCCAGCATTTT. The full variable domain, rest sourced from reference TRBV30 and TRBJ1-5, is SQTIHQWPATLVQPVGSPLSLECTVEGTSNPNLYWYRQAAGRGLQLLFYSVGIGQISSEVPQNLSASRPQDRQFILSSKKLLLSDSGFYLCAWSAGQGGQPQHFGDGTRLSIL.

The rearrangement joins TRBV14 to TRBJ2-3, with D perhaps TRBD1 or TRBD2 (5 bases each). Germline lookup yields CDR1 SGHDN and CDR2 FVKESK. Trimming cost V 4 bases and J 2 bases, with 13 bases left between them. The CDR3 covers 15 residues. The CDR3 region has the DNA TGTGCCAGCAGCCCGGGACCCTCGTTCACAGATACGCAGTATTTT. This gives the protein CASSPGPSFTDTQYF.

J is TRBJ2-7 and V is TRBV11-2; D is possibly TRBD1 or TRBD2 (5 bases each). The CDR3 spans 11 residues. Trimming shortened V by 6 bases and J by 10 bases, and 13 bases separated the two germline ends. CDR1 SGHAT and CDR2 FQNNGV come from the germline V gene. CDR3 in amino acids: CASSLRDPQYF. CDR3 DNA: TGTGCCAGCAGTTTACGGGACCCCCAGTACTTC.

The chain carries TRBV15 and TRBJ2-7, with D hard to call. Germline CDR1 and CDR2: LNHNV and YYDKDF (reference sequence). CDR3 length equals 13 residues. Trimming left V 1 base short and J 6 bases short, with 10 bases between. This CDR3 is CATSRVGQGEQYF. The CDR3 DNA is TGTGCCACCAGCAGAGTTGGCCAAGGCGAGCAGTACTTC. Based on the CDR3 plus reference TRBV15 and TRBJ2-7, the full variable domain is DAMVIQNPRYQVTQFGKPVTLSCSQTLNHNVMYWYQQKSSQAPKLLFHYYDKDFNNEADTPDNFQSRRPNTSFCFLDIRSPGLGDTAMYLCATSRVGQGEQYFGPGTRLTVT.

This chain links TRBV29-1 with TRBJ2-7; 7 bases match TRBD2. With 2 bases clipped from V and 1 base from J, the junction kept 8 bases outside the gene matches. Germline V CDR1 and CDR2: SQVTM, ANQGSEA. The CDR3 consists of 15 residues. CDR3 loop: CSVESSRGDSYEQYF. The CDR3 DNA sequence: TGCAGCGTTGAAAGTTCTCGGGGGGATTCCTACGAGCAGTACTTC.

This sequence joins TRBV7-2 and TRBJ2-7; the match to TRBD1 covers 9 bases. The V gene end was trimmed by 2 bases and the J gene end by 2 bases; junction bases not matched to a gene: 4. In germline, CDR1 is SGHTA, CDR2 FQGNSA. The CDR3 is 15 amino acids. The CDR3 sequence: CASSLRDRDPYEQYF. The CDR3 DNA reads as TGTGCCAGCAGCTTAAGGGACAGGGATCCCTACGAGCAGTACTTC.

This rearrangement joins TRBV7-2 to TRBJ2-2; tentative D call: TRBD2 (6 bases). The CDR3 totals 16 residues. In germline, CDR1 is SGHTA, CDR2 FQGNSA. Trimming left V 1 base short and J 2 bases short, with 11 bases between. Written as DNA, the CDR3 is TGTGCCAGCAGCTTAGGACTAGACCCCAACACCGGGGAGCTGTTTTTT. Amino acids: CASSLGLDPNTGELFF.

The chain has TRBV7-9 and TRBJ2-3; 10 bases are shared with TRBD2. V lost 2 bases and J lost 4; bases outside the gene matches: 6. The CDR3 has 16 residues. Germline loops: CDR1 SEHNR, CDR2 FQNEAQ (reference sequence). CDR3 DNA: TGTGCCAGCAGCTTACCCCGGACTAGCGGATCAGATACGCAGTATTTT. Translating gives CASSLPRTSGSDTQYF.

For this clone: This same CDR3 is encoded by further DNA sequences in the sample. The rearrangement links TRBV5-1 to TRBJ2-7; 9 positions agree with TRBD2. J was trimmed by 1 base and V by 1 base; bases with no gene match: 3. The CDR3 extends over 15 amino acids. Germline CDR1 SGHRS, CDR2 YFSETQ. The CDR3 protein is CASSLFSGSSYEQYF. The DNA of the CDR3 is TGCGCCAGCAGCTTGTTTAGCGGGAGTTCCTACGAGCAGTACTTC. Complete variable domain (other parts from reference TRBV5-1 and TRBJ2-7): KAGVTQTPRYLIKTRGQQVTLSCSPISGHRSVSWYQQTPGQGLQFLFEYFSETQRNKGNFPGRFSGRQFSNSRSEMNVSTLELGDSALYLCASSLFSGSSYEQYFGPGTRLTVT.

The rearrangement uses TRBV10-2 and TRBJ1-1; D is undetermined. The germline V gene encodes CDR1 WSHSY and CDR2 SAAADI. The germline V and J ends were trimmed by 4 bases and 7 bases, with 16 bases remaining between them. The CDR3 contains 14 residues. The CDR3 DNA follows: TGCGCCAGCAGTGTGGGCACCGGAGGCAGTGAAGCTTTCTTT. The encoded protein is CASSVGTGGSEAFF.

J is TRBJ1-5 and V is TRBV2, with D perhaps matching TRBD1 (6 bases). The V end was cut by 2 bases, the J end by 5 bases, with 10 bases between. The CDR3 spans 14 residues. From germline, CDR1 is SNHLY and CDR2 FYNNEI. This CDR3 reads CASSEWDKDQPQHF. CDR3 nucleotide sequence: TGTGCCAGCAGTGAATGGGACAAAGATCAGCCCCAGCATTTT.

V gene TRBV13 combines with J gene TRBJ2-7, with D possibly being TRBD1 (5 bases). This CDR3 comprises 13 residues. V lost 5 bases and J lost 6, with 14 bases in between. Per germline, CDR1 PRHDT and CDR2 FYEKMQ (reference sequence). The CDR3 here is CASSIAGMREQYF. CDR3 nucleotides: TGTGCCAGCAGCATAGCAGGGATGCGCGAGCAGTACTTC. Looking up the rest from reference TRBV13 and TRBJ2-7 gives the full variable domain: AAGVIQSPRHLIKEKRETATLKCYPIPRHDTVYWYQQGPGQDPQFLISFYEKMQSDKGSIPDRFSAQQFSDYHSELNMSSLELGDSALYFCASSIAGMREQYFGPGTRLTVT.

Here the CDR3 DNA reads TGTGCCAGCAGTTGGGGCGGCAGAAAGGCTTTCTTT. Amino acid sequence: CASSWGGRKAFF. The chain joins TRBV27 to TRBJ1-1, with D perhaps matching TRBD1 (5 bases). The V gene lost 4 bases and the J gene lost 11 bases, with 14 bases spanning the gap. Germline loops: CDR1 MNHEY, CDR2 SMNVEV (reference sequence). There are 12 residues in the CDR3.

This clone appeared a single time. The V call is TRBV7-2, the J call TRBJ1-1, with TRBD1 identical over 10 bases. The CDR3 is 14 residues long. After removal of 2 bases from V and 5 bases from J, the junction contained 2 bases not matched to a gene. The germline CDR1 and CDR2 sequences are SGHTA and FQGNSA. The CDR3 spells CASSLPGQGTEAFF. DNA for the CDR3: TGTGCCAGCAGCTTACCGGGACAGGGGACTGAAGCTTTCTTT.

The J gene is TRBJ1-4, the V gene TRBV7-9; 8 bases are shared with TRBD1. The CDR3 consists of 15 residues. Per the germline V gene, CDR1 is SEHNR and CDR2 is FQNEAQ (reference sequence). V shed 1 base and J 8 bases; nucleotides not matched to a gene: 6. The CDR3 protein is CASSLDQGATEKLFF. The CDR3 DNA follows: TGTGCCAGCAGCTTAGATCAGGGGGCTACGGAAAAACTGTTTTTT.

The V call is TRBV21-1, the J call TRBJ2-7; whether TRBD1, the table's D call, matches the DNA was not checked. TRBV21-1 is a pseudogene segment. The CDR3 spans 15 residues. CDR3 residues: CASSNGTGGGNEQYF. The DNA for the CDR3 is TGTGCCAGCAGCAATGGGACAGGGGGCGGGAACGAGCAGTACTTC.

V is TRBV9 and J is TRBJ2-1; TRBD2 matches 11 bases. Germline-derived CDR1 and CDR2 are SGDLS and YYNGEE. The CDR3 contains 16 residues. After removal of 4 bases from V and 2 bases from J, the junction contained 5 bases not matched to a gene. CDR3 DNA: TGTGCCAGCAGCCCGAGACTAGCGGGAACCTACAATGAGCAGTTCTTC. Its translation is CASSPRLAGTYNEQFF.

The CDR3 DNA reads as TGTGCCAGCAGTGAAGTACAGGGGTCCTACGAGCAGTACTTC. Translating gives CASSEVQGSYEQYF. This chain uses TRBV6-1 with TRBJ2-7; 7 bases are a match to TRBD1. The CDR3 has 14 residues. Germline-derived CDR1 and CDR2 are MNHNS and SASEGT. The junction had 1 base not matched to a gene; V was cut back by 1 base and J by 1 base.

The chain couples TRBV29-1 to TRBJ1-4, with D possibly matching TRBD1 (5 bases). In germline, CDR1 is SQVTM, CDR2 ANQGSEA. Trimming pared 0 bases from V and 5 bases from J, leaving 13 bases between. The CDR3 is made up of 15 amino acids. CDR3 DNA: TGCAGCGTTGAAGATCCAGAGACAGAAAATGAAAAACTGTTTTTT. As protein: CSVEDPETENEKLFF.

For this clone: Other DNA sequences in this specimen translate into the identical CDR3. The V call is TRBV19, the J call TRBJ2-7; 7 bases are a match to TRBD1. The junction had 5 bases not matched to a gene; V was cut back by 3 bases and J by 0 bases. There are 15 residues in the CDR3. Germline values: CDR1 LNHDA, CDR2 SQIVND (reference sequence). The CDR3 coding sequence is TGTGCCAGTAGTATTGACAGGGACCTCTCCTACGAGCAGTACTTC. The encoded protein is CASSIDRDLSYEQYF.

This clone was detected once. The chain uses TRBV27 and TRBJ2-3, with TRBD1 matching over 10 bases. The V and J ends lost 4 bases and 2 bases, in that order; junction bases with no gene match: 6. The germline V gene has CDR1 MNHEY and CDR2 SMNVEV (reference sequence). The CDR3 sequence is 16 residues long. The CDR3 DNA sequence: TGTGCCAGCAGTTCTCCGGGACAGGGGCTCACAGATACGCAGTATTTT. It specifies CASSSPGQGLTDTQYF.

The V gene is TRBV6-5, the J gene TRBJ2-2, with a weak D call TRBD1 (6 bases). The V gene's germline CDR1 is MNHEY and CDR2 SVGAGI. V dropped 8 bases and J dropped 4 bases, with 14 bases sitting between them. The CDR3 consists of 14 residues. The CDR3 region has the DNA TGTGCCAGCCGACTTCCAGGGGTCACCGGGGAGCTGTTTTTT. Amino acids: CASRLPGVTGELFF.

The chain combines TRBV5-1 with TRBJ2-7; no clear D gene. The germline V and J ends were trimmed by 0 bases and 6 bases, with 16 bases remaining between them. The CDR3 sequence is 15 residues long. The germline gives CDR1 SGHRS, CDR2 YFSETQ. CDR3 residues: CASSLGRTLEFEQYF. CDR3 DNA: TGCGCCAGCAGCTTGGGACGCACTCTCGAATTCGAGCAGTACTTC.

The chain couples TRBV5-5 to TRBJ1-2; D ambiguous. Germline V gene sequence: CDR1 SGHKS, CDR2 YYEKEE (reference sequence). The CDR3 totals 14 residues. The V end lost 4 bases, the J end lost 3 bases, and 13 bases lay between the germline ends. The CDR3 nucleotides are TGTGCCAGCAGCCATCCTCTGCAGGACTATGGCTACACCTTC. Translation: CASSHPLQDYGYTF.

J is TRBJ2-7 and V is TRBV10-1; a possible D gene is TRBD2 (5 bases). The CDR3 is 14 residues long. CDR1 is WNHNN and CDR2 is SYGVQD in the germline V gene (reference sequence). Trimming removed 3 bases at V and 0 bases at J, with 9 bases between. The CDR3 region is CASSEQSGSYEQYF. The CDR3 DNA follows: TGCGCCAGCAGTGAACAGAGCGGCTCCTACGAGCAGTACTTC.

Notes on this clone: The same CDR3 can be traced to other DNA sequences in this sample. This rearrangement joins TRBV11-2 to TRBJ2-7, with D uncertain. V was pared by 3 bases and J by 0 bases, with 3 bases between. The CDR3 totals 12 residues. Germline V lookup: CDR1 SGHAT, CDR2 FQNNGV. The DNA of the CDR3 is TGTGCCAGCAGCTTCCTCTCCTACGAGCAGTACTTC. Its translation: CASSFLSYEQYF.